This entry is about one TCR beta chain. Its specificity is unknown. This sample stems from a study of cytotoxic CD8 clonotypes in ibrutinib-treated CLL. Overall study findings and caveats: Contraction or stability on treatment was seen for public clonotypes, which were uncommon. Patients showed higher baseline clonality than age-matched healthy donors, and it tracked circulating CD8+ T-cell counts.

V was shortened by 8 bases and J by 2 bases, with 7 bases between the two germline ends. This CDR3 has 11 amino acids. CDR1 MNHEY and CDR2 SMNVEV come from the germline V gene (reference sequence). The method was immunoSEQ multiplex PCR; TCRdb's version includes in-frame clones alone and lacks a portion of them. Of some 200,000 clones in the sample, approximately 75% were seen once. The V and J genes are TRBV27 and TRBJ2-7; D is uncertain. This clonotype was sampled from a human donor with chronic lymphocytic leukemia. The sequencing used PBMCs, collected after 12 months of ibrutinib treatment. CDR3 sequence reads: CASSAAYEQYF. CDR3 nucleotides: TGTGCCAGCTCGGCGGCCTACGAGCAGTACTTC.